This TCR beta chain emerged from a study of T-cell memory formation after mild COVID-19. Findings and caveats of the study: Mostly located in CM and EM were contracting CD4+ clones, with contracting CD8+ clones located in EMRA.

CDR3 length: 13 residues. The V end was cut by 0 bases, the J end by 6 bases, with 6 bases between. CDR1 and CDR2 from the germline V gene are LGHNT and FRNRAP. Note on this clonotype: Its cognate antigen is unknown.

TCRdb re-analysed the 5' RACE reads in MiXCR, keeping a single row per CDR3 protein. The sample has some 180,000 distinct CDR3 sequences, less than 20% seen once. The sample consisted of PBMCs or a T cell subset sorted from them (not recorded which). The rearrangement links TRBV12-5 to TRBJ1-5, with D unresolved. This clonotype was sampled from a man younger than 35 who had mild COVID-19 (a few samples of this study predate the infection). Cell type and time point are not known. The CDR3: CASGLVLGQPQHF. The CDR3 coding sequence is TGTGCTAGTGGTTTGGTACTGGGTCAGCCCCAGCATTTT.